Below, one TCR beta chain is given with its context. Antigen unknown. This entry belongs to a study of Ad26.COV2.S vaccination and SARS-CoV-2 variants. As for the study in general: Within the COV1001 Ad26.COV2.S trial arm, the donor was enrolled.

Study-level findings and limits: Post-vaccination spike-specific CD8+ and CD4+ T cell responses reportedly had substantial breadth. Spike-specific TCR breadth ran higher among vaccine recipients than placebo recipients.

Germline values: CDR1 LNHNV, CDR2 YYDKDF (reference sequence). This CDR3 is built from 18 residues. The V gene end was trimmed by 0 bases and the J gene end by 5 bases; junction bases not matched to a gene: 5. Libraries were prepared by immunoSEQ multiplex PCR; TCRdb keeps only in-frame clonotypes and omits some of them. The sample gives 410,000 or so clones, around 90% of which show up once; 9% to 15% is in the top ten. This sample's treatment: some 19 received Ad26.COV2.S at low or high dose, single or two shots; roughly 5 received placebo; per-sample allocation not given. Specimens were obtained on day 63 following the first vaccine or placebo injection.

The chain uses TRBV15 and TRBJ2-1; 15 nucleotides match TRBD2. Sequenced here: peripheral blood, sampled in a trial of Ad26.COV2.S vaccine versus placebo. The receptor comes from a person aged 18-65 years who received the Ad26.COV2.S COVID-19 vaccine or a placebo. The CDR3 DNA sequence: TGTGCCACCAGCAGAGAGGGACTAGCGGGGGGATTGGACAATGAGCAGTTCTTC. Translation gives CATSREGLAGGLDNEQFF.